What follows is one T cell receptor beta chain and its context. The antigen remains undetermined. The assay was immunoSEQ multiplex PCR, and TCRdb's table has in-frame clones only and misses some. The sample lists about 120,000 clones, roughly 88% occurring once. This CDR3 has 15 amino acids. Germline V gene data show CDR1 as KGHSH and CDR2 as LQKENI. Trimming at V came to 4 bases and at J to 0 bases, leaving 1 base not matched to a gene. This entry comes from a study of cytomegalovirus exposure and HLA in healthy donors. Overall study context: The same platform as the approximately 660 first-cohort repertoires was used for the 120 validation repertoires, a later analysis reported. Study conclusions and caveats: In the 130 or so validation repertoires, approximately 93% of cluster scores exceeded 0, per a later analysis. The study listed roughly 150 cytomegalovirus-associated TCR beta chains. The CMV antigen specificity of a few CMV-associated chains was confirmed through in vitro analysis.

The rearrangement links TRBV18 to TRBJ2-5; 11 nucleotides line up with TRBD1. The TCR was taken from a young man in good health and CMV-seronegative. The sample consisted of PBMCs. The CDR3: CASSRDRGYQETQYF. In nucleotides, the CDR3 is TGTGCCAGCTCACGGGACAGGGGGTACCAAGAGACCCAGTACTTC.